This T cell receptor (beta chain) comes out of a study of identical twins. TCRdb ran MiXCR on the 5' RACE reads and lists one entry per CDR3 protein. The sample comprises 700,000 or so distinct CDR3 sequences, approximately 9% of which are singletons, and more than 0.75% rests with the top ten. This clonotype appeared a few times. Antigen specificity is unknown. Regarding the study as a whole: Cord blood's abundant beta clonotypes had fewer insertions, unlike memory repertoires.

This CDR3 is built from 16 residues. With V trimmed by 7 bases and J by 2 bases, 8 bases remained unmatched. In germline, CDR1 is DFQATT, CDR2 SNEGSKA (reference sequence). Each donor (without exception) was a healthy Caucasian. The same specimen was also included in a second study, on yellow fever vaccine responses in identical twins.

The sequence derives from a woman aged 18-29 years in good health. Sample: PBMCs. The chain links TRBV20-1 to TRBJ2-1; 13 nucleotides line up with TRBD2. For the CDR3, the DNA is TGCAGTGAGACGACTAGCGGGGGGCTACCCTACAATGAGCAGTTCTTC. Protein sequence: CSETTSGGLPYNEQFF.